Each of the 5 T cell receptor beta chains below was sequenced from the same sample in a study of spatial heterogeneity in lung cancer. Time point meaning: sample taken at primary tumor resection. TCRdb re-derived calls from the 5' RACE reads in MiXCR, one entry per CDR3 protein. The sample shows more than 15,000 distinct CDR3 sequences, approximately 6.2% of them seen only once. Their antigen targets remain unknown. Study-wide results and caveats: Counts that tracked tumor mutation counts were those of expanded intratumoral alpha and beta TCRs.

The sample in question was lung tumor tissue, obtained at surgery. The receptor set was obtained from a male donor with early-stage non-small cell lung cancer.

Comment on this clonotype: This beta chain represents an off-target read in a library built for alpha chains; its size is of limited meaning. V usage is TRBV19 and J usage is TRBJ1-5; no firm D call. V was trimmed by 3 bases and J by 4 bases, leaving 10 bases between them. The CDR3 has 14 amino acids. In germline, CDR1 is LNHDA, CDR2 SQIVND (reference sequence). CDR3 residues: CASSILDGNQPQHF. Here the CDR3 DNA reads TGTGCCAGTAGTATCCTCGACGGGAATCAGCCCCAGCATTTT.

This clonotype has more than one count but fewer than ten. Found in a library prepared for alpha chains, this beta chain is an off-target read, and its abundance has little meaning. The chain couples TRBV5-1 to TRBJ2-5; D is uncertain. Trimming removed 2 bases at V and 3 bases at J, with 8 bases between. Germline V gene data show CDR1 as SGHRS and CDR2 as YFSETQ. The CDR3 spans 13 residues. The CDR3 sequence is CASSFGSKETQYF. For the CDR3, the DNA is TGCGCCAGCAGCTTTGGTAGCAAAGAGACCCAGTACTTC.

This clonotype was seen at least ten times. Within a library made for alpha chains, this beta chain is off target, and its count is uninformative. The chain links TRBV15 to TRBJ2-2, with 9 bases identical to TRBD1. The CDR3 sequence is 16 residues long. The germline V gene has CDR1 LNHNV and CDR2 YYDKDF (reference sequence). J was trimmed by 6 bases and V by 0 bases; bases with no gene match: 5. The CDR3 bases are TGTGCCACCAGCAGAGATTGGGGACAGGGAGCCGGGGAGCTGTTTTTT. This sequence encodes CATSRDWGQGAGELFF. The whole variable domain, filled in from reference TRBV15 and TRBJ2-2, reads DAMVIQNPRYQVTQFGKPVTLSCSQTLNHNVMYWYQQKSSQAPKLLFHYYDKDFNNEADTPDNFQSRRPNTSFCFLDIRSPGLGDTAMYLCATSRDWGQGAGELFFGEGSRLTVL.

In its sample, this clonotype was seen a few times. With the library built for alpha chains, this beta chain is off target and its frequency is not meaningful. The CDR3 sequence is CASSWGTSPDTGELFF. The CDR3 bases are TGCGCCAGCAGTTGGGGGACTAGCCCGGACACCGGGGAGCTGTTTTTT. The V call is TRBV5-1, the J call TRBJ2-2, with TRBD2 matching over 9 bases. The CDR3 is 16 amino acids. V dropped 5 bases and J dropped 3; count of bases not matched to a gene: 8. Germline CDR1 SGHRS, CDR2 YFSETQ.

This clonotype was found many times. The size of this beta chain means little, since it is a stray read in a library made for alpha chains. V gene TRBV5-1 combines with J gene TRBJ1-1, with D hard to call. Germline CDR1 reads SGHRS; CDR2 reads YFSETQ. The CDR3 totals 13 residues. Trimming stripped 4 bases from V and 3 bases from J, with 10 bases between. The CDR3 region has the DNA TGCGCCAGCAGCCGCCTAACGGACACTGAAGCTTTCTTT. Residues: CASSRLTDTEAFF.